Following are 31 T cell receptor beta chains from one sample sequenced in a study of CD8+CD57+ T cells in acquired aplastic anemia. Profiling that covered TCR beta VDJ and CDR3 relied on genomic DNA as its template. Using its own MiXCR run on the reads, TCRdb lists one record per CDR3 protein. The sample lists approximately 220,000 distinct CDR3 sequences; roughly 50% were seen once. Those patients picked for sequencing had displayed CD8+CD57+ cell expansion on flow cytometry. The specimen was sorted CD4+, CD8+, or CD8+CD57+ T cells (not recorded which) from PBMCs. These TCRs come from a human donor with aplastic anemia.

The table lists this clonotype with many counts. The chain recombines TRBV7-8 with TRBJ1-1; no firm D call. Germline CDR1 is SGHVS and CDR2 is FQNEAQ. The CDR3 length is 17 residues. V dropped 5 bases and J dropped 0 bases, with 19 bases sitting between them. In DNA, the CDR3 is TGTGCCAGCAGCCTCCCTAAGGTGGCCAGGCTGAACACTGAAGCTTTCTTT. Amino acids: CASSLPKVARLNTEAFF.

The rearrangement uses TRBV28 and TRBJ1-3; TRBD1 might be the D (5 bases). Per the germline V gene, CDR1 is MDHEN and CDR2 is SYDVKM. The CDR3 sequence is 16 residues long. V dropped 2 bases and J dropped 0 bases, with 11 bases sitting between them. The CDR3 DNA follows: TGTGCCAGCAGTTTAGGTGCAGGGCGCTCTGGAAACACCATATATTTT. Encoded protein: CASSLGAGRSGNTIYF. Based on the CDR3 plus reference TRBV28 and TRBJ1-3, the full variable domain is DVKVTQSSRYLVKRTGEKVFLECVQDMDHENMFWYRQDPGLGLRLIYFSYDVKMKEKGDIPEGYSVSREKKERFSLILESASTNQTSMYLCASSLGAGRSGNTIYFGEGSWLTVV.

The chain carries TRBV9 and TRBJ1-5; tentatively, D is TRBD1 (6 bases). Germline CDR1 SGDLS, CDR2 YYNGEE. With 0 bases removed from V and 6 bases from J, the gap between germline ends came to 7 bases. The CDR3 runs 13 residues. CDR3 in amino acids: CASSVETGQPQHF. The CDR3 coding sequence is TGTGCCAGCAGCGTAGAGACAGGTCAGCCCCAGCATTTT.

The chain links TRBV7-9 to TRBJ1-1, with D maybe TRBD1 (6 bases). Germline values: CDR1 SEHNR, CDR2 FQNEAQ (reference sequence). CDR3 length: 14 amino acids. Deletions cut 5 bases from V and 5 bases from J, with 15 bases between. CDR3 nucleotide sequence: TGTGCCAGCAGCGCAACGGGGGCAAGAACTGAAGCTTTCTTT. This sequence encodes CASSATGARTEAFF.

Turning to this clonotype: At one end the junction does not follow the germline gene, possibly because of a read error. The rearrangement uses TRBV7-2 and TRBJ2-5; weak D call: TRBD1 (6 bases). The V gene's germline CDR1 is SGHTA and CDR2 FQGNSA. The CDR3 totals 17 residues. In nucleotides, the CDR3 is TGTGCCAGCAGCTGGGGGCAGGGTAGGGTGACCCAAGAGATCCAGTACTTC. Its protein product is CASSWGQGRVTQEIQYF. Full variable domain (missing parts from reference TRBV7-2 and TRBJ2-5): GAGVSQSPSNKVTEKGKDVELRCDPISGHTALYWYRQSLGQGLEFLIYFQGNSAPDKSGLPSDRFSAERTGGSVSTLTIQRTQQEDSAVYLCASSWGQGRVTQEIQYFGPGTRLLVL.

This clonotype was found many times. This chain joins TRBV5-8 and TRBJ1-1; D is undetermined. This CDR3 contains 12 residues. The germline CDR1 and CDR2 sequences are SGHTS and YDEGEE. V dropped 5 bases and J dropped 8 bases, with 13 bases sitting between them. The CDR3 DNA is TGTGCCAGCAGGCGGACTGGAGAGGAAGCTTTCTTT. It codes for CASRRTGEEAFF.

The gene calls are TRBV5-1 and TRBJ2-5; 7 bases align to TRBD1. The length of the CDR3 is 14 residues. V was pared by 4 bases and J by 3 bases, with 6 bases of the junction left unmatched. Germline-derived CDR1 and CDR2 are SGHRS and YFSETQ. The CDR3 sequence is CASSTDRVEETQYF. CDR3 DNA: TGCGCCAGCAGCACCGACAGGGTTGAAGAGACCCAGTACTTC.

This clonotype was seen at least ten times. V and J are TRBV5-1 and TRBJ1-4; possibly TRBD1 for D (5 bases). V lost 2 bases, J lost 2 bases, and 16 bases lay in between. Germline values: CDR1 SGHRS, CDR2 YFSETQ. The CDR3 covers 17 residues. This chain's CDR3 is CASSFGGSGGTNEKLFF. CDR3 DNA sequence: TGCGCCAGCAGCTTTGGGGGGTCTGGAGGGACTAATGAAAAACTGTTTTTT.

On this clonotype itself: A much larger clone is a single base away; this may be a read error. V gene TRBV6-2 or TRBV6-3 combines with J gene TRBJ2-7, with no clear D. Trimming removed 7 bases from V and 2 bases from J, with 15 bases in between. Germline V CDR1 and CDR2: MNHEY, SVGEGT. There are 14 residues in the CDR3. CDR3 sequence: CASMAWPDPYEQYF. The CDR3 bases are TGTGCCAGCATGGCTTGGCCGGATCCCTACGAGCAGTACTTC.

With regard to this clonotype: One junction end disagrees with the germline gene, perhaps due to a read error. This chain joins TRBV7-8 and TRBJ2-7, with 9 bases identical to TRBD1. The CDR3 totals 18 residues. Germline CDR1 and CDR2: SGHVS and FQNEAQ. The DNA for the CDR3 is TGCGCCAGCAGCTTCAGCCCGGATCCGGGACAGGGTCGTTCCGAGCAGTACTTC. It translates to CASSFSPDPGQGRSEQYF.

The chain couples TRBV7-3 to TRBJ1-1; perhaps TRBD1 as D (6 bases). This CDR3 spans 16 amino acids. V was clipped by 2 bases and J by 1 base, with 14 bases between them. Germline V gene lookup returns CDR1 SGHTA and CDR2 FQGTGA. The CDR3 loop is CASSLAGARGNTEAFF. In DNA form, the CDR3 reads TGTGCCAGCAGCTTAGCGGGGGCGCGAGGGAACACTGAAGCTTTCTTT.

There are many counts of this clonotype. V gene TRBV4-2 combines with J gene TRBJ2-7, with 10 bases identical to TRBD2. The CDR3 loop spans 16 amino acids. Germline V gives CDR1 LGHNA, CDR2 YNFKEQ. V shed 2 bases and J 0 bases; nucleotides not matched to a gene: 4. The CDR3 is CASSQSSGGFSYEQYF. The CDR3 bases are TGTGCCAGCAGCCAAAGTAGCGGGGGGTTCTCCTACGAGCAGTACTTC.

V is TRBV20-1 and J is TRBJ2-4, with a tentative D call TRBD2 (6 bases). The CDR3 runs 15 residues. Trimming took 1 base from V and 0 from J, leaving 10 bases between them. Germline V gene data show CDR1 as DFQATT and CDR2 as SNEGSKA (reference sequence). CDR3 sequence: CSARATGLAKNIQYF. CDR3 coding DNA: TGCAGTGCTAGAGCTACGGGACTAGCCAAAAACATTCAGTACTTC.

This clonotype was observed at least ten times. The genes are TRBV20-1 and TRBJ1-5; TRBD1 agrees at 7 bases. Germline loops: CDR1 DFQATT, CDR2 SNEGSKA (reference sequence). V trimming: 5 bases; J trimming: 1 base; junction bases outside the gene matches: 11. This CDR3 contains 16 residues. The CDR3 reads CSAFKQGRISNQPQHF. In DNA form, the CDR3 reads TGCAGTGCTTTTAAACAGGGGAGAATAAGCAATCAGCCCCAGCATTTT.

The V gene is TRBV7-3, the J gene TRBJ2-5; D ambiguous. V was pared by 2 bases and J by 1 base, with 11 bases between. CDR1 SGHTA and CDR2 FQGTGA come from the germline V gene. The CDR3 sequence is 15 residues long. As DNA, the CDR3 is TGTGCCAGCAGCTTAGTGTGGCGTATCCAAGAGACCCAGTACTTC. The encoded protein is CASSLVWRIQETQYF.

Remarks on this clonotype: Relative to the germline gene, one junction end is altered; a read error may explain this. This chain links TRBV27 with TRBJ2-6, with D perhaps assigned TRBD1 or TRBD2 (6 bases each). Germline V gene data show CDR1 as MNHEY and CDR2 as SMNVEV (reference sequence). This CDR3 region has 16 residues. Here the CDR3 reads CASGLGGSPGANVLTF. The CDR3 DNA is TGTGCCAGCGGTTTAGGGGGGAGTCCTGGGGCCAACGTCCTGACTTTC.

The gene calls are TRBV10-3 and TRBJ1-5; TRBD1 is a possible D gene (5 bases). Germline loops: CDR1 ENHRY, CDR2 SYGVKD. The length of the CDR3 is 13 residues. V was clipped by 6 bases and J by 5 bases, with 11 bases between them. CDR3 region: CAIRPGYDQPQHF. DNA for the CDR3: TGTGCCATCAGGCCAGGGTATGATCAGCCCCAGCATTTT.

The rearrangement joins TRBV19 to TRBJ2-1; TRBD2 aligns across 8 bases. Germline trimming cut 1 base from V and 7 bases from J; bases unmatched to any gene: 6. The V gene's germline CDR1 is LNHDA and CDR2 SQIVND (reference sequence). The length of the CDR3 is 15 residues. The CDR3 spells CASSIGSGVLNEQFF. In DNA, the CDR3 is TGTGCCAGTAGTATAGGTAGCGGGGTATTGAATGAGCAGTTCTTC.

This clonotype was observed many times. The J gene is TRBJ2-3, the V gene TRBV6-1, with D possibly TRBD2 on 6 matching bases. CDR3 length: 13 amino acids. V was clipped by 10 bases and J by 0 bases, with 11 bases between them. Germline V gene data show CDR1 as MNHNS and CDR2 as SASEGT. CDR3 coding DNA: TGTGCCAATGGGGGGACTAGCACAGATACGCAGTATTTT. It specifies CANGGTSTDTQYF.

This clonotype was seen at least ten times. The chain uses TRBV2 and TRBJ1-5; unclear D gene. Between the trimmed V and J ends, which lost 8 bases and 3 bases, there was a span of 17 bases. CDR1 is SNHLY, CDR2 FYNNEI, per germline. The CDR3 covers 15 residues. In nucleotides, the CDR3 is TGTGCCAGCTGCAGTAAAGGGAATTACAATCAGCCCCAGCATTTT. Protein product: CASCSKGNYNQPQHF.

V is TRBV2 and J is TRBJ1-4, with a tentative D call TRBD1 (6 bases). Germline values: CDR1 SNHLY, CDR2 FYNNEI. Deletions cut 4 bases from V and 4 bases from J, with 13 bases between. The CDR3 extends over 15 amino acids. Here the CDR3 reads CASSGTTGGNEKLFF. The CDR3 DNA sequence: TGTGCCAGCAGTGGAACGACAGGCGGTAATGAAAAACTGTTTTTT.

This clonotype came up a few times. CDR3 sequence: CASSAHEVDYGYTF. The CDR3 DNA follows: TGTGCCAGCAGCGCCCACGAGGTTGACTATGGCTACACCTTC. The chain couples TRBV9 to TRBJ1-2; unclear D gene. CDR3 length equals 14 residues. Germline CDR1 reads SGDLS; CDR2 reads YYNGEE. V lost 3 bases to trimming and J lost 3 bases, with 12 bases between them. The full variable domain, completed using reference TRBV9 and TRBJ1-2, is DSGVTQTPKHLITATGQRVTLRCSPRSGDLSVYWYQQSLDQGLQFLIQYYNGEERAKGNILERFSAQQFPDLHSELNLSSLELGDSALYFCASSAHEVDYGYTFGSGTRLTVV.

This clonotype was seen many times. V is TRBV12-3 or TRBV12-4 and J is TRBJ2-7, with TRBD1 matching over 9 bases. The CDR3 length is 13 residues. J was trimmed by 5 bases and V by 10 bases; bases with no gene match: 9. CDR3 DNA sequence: TGTGCCACCAGGAGGACAGGGGAAGACGAGCAGTACTTC. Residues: CATRRTGEDEQYF.

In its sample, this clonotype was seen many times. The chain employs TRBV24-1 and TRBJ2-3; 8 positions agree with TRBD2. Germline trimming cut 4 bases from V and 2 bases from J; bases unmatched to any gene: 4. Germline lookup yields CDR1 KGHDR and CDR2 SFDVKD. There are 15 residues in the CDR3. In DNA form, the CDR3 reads TGTGCCACCAGTGAGGCGGGGGGATTCACAGATACGCAGTATTTT. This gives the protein CATSEAGGFTDTQYF.

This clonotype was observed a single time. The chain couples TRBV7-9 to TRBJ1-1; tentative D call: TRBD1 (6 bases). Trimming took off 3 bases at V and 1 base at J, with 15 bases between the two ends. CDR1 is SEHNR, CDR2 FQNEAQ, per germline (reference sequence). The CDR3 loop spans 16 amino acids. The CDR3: CASSLLRGAANTEAFF. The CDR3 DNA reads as TGTGCCAGCAGCTTGTTAAGGGGGGCGGCGAACACTGAAGCTTTCTTT.

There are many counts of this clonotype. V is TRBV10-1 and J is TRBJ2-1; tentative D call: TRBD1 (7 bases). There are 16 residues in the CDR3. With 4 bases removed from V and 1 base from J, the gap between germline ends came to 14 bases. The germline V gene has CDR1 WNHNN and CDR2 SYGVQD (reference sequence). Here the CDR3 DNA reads TGCGCCAGCAGTGCGACAGGGCGGGGTTCCTACAATGAGCAGTTCTTC. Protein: CASSATGRGSYNEQFF.

The CDR3 DNA is TGTGCCAGCAGCTTAAGGGGTGAGGCTAATGAAAAACTGTTTTTT. This codes for CASSLRGEANEKLFF. The chain couples TRBV7-9 to TRBJ1-4; a possible D gene is TRBD1 (5 bases). The V gene lost 2 bases and the J gene lost 3 bases, with 10 bases spanning the gap. The V gene's germline CDR1 is SEHNR and CDR2 FQNEAQ (reference sequence). The CDR3 extends over 15 amino acids.

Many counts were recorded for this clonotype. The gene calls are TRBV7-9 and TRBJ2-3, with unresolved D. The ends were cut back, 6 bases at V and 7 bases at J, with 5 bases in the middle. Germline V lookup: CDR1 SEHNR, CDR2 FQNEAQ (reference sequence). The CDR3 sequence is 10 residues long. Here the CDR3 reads CASSSNTQYF. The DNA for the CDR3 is TGTGCCAGCAGTTCAAATACGCAGTATTTT.

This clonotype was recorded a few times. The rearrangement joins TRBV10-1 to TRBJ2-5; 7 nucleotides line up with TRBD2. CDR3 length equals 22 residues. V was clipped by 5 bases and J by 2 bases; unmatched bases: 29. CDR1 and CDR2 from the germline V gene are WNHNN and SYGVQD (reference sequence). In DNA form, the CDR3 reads TGCGCCAGCAGTCAAGCAGGGACTAACCCCGCTATGGGGCCCGATAAACAAGAGACCCAGTACTTC. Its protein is CASSQAGTNPAMGPDKQETQYF.

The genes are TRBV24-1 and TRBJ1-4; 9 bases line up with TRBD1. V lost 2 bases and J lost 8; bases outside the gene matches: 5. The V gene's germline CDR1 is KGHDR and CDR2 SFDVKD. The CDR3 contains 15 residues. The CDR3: CATSDSGQGVEKLFF. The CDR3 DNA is TGTGCCACCAGTGATTCGGGACAGGGTGTAGAAAAACTGTTTTTT.

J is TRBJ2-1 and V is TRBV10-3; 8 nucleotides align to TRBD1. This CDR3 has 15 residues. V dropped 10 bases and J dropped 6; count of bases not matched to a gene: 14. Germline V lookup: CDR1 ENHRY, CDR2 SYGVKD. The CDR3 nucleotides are TGTGCCAGTGGCTTTTCAGGGGGCTATGGCAATGAGCAGTTCTTC. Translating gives CASGFSGGYGNEQFF.